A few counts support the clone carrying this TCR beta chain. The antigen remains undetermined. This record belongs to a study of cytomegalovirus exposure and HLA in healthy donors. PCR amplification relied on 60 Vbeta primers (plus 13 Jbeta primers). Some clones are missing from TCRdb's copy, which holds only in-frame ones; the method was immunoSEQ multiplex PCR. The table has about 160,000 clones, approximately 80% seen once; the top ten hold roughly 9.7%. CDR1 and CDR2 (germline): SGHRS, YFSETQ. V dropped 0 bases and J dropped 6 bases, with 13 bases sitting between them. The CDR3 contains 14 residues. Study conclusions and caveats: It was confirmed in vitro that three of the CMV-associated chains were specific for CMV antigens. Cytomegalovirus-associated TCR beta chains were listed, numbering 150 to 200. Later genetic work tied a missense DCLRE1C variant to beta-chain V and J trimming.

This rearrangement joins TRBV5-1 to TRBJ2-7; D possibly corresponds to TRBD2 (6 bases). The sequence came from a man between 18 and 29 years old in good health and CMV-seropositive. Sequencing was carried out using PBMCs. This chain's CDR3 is CASSLASREVEQYF. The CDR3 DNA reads TGCGCCAGCAGCTTGGCGTCCAGGGAGGTCGAGCAGTACTTC.